A selection of T cell receptor beta chains follows, all from one sample in a study of cytomegalovirus exposure and HLA in healthy donors. Clones were read by immunoSEQ multiplex PCR, and TCRdb kept only the in-frame ones, dropping some. The sample records 150,000 to 200,000 clones, just under 80% being singletons. Source material: PBMCs. All receptors derive from a man aged 25-40 years in good health and CMV-seronegative. CDR3s include the opening cysteine and the closing phenylalanine or tryptophan. Each record gives: clone size, J gene, D gene, V gene, CDR3 DNA, CDR3 protein. A D gene is named only where the DNA matches it firmly. Expanded clones get a size class; other rows say once, few or many, or leave the size out.

size: .
J: TRBJ2-7
D: .
V: TRBV28
DNA: TGTGCCAGCAGTTTATTTGGGCAGTTCTACGAGCAGTACTTC
CDR3: CASSLFGQFYEQYF

size: once
J: TRBJ1-2
D: TRBD1
V: TRBV30
DNA: TGTGCCTGTAGGACAGGTTCTAACTATGGCTACACCTTC
CDR3: CACRTGSNYGYTF

size: .
J: TRBJ1-4
D: TRBD1
V: TRBV28
DNA: TGTGCCAGCGGGTCAGGGGGCGACCCTGTAAAACTGTTTTTT
CDR3: CASGSGGDPVKLFF

size: .
J: TRBJ2-7
D: TRBD2
V: TRBV11-2
DNA: TGTGCCAGCAGCGGATTGCAGCGGGGGTTCGAGCAGTACTTC
CDR3: CASSGLQRGFEQYF

size: .
J: TRBJ2-2
D: .
V: TRBV21-1
DNA: TGTGCCAGCACTTCAAGGGGGGGGAACACCGGGGAGCTGTTTTTT
CDR3: CASTSRGGNTGELFF

size: once
J: TRBJ1-5
D: TRBD1
V: TRBV30
DNA: TGTGCCTGGTCGGGACAGAATCAGCCCCAGCATTTT
CDR3: CAWSGQNQPQHF

size: .
J: TRBJ2-5
D: TRBD2
V: TRBV4-3
DNA: TGCGCCAGCAGCTCTCGGGCGGGGGGTTTAGAGACCCAGTACTTC
CDR3: CASSSRAGGLETQYF

size: .
J: TRBJ2-5
D: TRBD1
V: TRBV5-5
DNA: TGTGCCAGCAGCTTCCCCCTGCAGGGGGCTGTAGAGACCCAGTACTTC
CDR3: CASSFPLQGAVETQYF

size: .
J: TRBJ2-1
D: .
V: TRBV5-5
DNA: TGTGCCAGCAGCCCGCGGGACGGAATTTACAATGAGCAGTTCTTC
CDR3: CASSPRDGIYNEQFF

size: .
J: TRBJ2-5
D: .
V: TRBV6-5
DNA: TGTGCCAGCAACCCCTCAGGGCGGCAAGAGACCCAGTACTTC
CDR3: CASNPSGRQETQYF

size: .
J: TRBJ2-7
D: .
V: TRBV9
DNA: TGTGCCAGCAGCGTCTTTCGAGAATTCGGCGAGCAGTACTTC
CDR3: CASSVFREFGEQYF

size: .
J: TRBJ2-3
D: TRBD1
V: TRBV10-3
DNA: TGTGCCATCAGAGGGACAGCGTATACTAGCACAGATACGCAGTATTTT
CDR3: CAIRGTAYTSTDTQYF

size: .
J: TRBJ2-5
D: .
V: TRBV5-1
DNA: TGCGCCAGCAGCTTCGGAGGGGCAGGCCCATCACAAGAGACCCAGTACTTC
CDR3: CASSFGGAGPSQETQYF

size: .
J: TRBJ2-3
D: TRBD2
V: TRBV5-1
DNA: TGCGCCAGCAGCTTGGCGGGAGGGCCGGGAGATACGCAGTATTTT
CDR3: CASSLAGGPGDTQYF

size: .
J: TRBJ2-7
D: TRBD2
V: TRBV25-1
DNA: TGTGCCAGTCAAGACGTCGGACTAGCGGGAGTCTACGAGCAGTACTTC
CDR3: CASQDVGLAGVYEQYF

size: few
J: TRBJ1-5
D: .
V: TRBV2
DNA: TGTGCCAGCAGTGAACGGCTCAGGCAGGGTGGTCAGCCCCAGCATTTT
CDR3: CASSERLRQGGQPQHF

size: .
J: TRBJ1-1
D: TRBD1
V: TRBV6-6
DNA: TGTGCCAGCATCCCGCCGGGCAGGGGGTACGAAGCTTTCTTT
CDR3: CASIPPGRGYEAFF

size: .
J: TRBJ2-1
D: .
V: TRBV11-3
DNA: TGTGCCAGCAGCTTAGACTCCCGGAATGAGCAGTTCTTC
CDR3: CASSLDSRNEQFF

size: .
J: TRBJ2-4
D: .
V: TRBV5-1
DNA: TGCGCCAGCAGCTTGTCAGGGATCACGGACATTCAGTACTTC
CDR3: CASSLSGITDIQYF

size: .
J: TRBJ1-5
D: .
V: TRBV19
DNA: TGTGCCAGTAGTATAGATGTACGGGAACTTAGCAATCAGCCCCAGCATTTT
CDR3: CASSIDVRELSNQPQHF

size: once
J: TRBJ2-1
D: .
V: TRBV9
DNA: TGTGCCAGCAGCGTAGGTCTAGCGCAGTACAATGAGCAGTTCTTC
CDR3: CASSVGLAQYNEQFF

size: .
J: TRBJ1-1
D: .
V: TRBV6-6
DNA: TGTGCCAGCCGAAGGGGGGGAGACACTGAAGCTTTCTTT
CDR3: CASRRGGDTEAFF

size: .
J: TRBJ2-7
D: .
V: TRBV7-9
DNA: TGTTCCAGCAGCTTAGACGGGGGTCCCTACGAGCAGTACTTC
CDR3: CSSSLDGGPYEQYF

size: .
J: TRBJ2-4
D: .
V: TRBV18
DNA: TGTGCCAGCTCACCAAACAGAGCCAAAAACATTCAGTACTTC
CDR3: CASSPNRAKNIQYF

size: .
J: TRBJ1-5
D: .
V: TRBV11-1
DNA: TGTGCCAGCAGCTCGGGGTCTCTTCAGCCCCAGCATTTT
CDR3: CASSSGSLQPQHF

size: few
J: TRBJ2-7
D: TRBD2
V: TRBV4-1
DNA: TGCGCCAGCAGCCAGGAGCAGCGGGAGAGGTACGAGCAGTACTTC
CDR3: CASSQEQRERYEQYF

size: .
J: TRBJ1-3
D: .
V: TRBV7-6
DNA: TGTGCCAGCAGCCGAGAGCAGCTCGGCAGGATGGCTGGAAACACCATATATTTT
CDR3: CASSREQLGRMAGNTIYF

size: few
J: TRBJ2-1
D: TRBD2
V: TRBV5-6
DNA: TGTGCCAGCAGTTGGAGCGGGAGAGCTGACAATGAGCAGTTCTTC
CDR3: CASSWSGRADNEQFF

size: .
J: TRBJ2-7
D: .
V: TRBV27
DNA: TGTGCCAGCAGTGCTAAGGGGGGACAGACCTACGAGCAGTACTTC
CDR3: CASSAKGGQTYEQYF